The 11 T cell receptor beta chains below were found in one sample sequenced in a study of shared clonotypes between healthy human individuals. Sequencing used immunoSEQ multiplex PCR; TCRdb keeps in-frame clones, though not all of them. The table lists about a million clones, approximately 80% of them singletons, with roughly 0.83% in the top ten. The sequencing sample was made of memory CD4+ T cells from PBMCs. Subset reported: CD45RA-negative fraction. The receptors derive from a man aged 18 to 29 in good health. Some clones in this sample may be carry-over from other donors' samples.

As to this clone: In the same sample, other DNA sequences code for this CDR3. J is TRBJ2-7 and V is TRBV9; D not resolved. CDR1 SGDLS and CDR2 YYNGEE come from the germline V gene. V gave up 0 bases and J gave up 0 bases, with 10 bases separating them. The length of the CDR3 is 15 residues. The CDR3 is CASSVGATSSYEQYF. The CDR3 region has the DNA TGTGCCAGCAGCGTAGGGGCCACCTCCTCCTACGAGCAGTACTTC.

Concerning this clone itself: Other DNA sequences in this specimen translate into the identical CDR3. CDR3 bases: TGTGCCAGCAGCTTGGGACGAGGACAGGTGAACACTGAAGCTTTCTTT. Encoded protein: CASSLGRGQVNTEAFF. The chain joins TRBV5-4 to TRBJ1-1; 7 bases line up with TRBD1. Germline V gene lookup returns CDR1 SGHNT and CDR2 YYREEE (reference sequence). The CDR3 is made up of 16 amino acids. V shed 0 bases and J 0 bases; nucleotides not matched to a gene: 5.

A word on this clone: An end of the junction does not agree with germline; a read error may underlie this. The chain uses TRBV29-1 and TRBJ1-2; D gene unclear. Germline CDR1 reads SQVTM; CDR2 reads ANQGSEA. The CDR3 runs 12 residues. CDR3 in amino acids: CSVGNPDYGYTF. CDR3 DNA: TGCAGCGTTGGTAATCCCGACTACGGCTACACCTTC.

The sample holds a few counts of this clone. The V gene is TRBV29-1, the J gene TRBJ1-1; TRBD1 matches at 7 bases. The germline V gene encodes CDR1 SQVTM and CDR2 ANQGSEA. After removal of 4 bases from V and 3 bases from J, the junction contained 8 bases not matched to a gene. The CDR3 runs to 14 residues. For the CDR3, the DNA is TGCAGCGTTGCCAAGGGGGCGGCTGACACTGAAGCTTTCTTT. This gives the protein CSVAKGAADTEAFF.

The CDR3 loop is CASSKDLLYGYTF. CDR3 bases: TGTGCCAGCAGCAAGGACCTCCTCTATGGCTACACCTTC. The genes are TRBV13 and TRBJ1-2; D unresolved. The V gene lost 5 bases and the J gene lost 4 bases, with 11 bases spanning the gap. The CDR3 totals 13 residues. CDR1 is PRHDT and CDR2 is FYEKMQ in the germline V gene (reference sequence).

This clone was found a few times. The chain carries TRBV30 and TRBJ1-4; possible D gene TRBD1, 5 bases. This CDR3 region has 14 residues. The V end lost 2 bases, the J end lost 2 bases, and 9 bases lay between the germline ends. Germline-derived CDR1 and CDR2 are GTSNPN and SVGIG (reference sequence). CDR3 nucleotides: TGTGCCTGGAGTACGGCAGGGACTAATGAAAAACTGTTTTTT. This gives the protein CAWSTAGTNEKLFF.

In the case of this clone: At one end, the junction sequence differs from germline, possibly due to a read error. The chain carries TRBV2 and TRBJ1-1, with TRBD1 identical over 7 bases. The CDR3 is made up of 14 amino acids. Germline CDR1 reads SNHLY; CDR2 reads FYNNEI. The CDR3 reads CAISRQGVNTEAFF. CDR3 sequence (DNA): TGTGCCATCAGTAGGCAGGGGGTGAACACTGAAGCTTTCTTT.

Comment on this clone: A junction boundary mismatches the germline segment, possibly from a read error. The chain recombines TRBV6-1 with TRBJ2-7; D might be TRBD2 (7 bases). The CDR3 extends over 17 amino acids. The germline V gene has CDR1 MNHNS and CDR2 SASEGT. For the CDR3, the DNA is TGTGCCAGCAGTCAAGCACACGGGGGGCCCCTACCCTACGAGCAGTACTTC. The encoded protein is CASSQAHGGPLPYEQYF.

This chain joins TRBV28 and TRBJ1-5; TRBD1 matches at 7 bases. The V gene's germline CDR1 is MDHEN and CDR2 SYDVKM. There are 16 residues in the CDR3. Trimming took 4 bases from V and 0 from J; bases not matched to a gene: 6. The CDR3 protein is CASSSLDRISNQPQHF. Written as DNA, the CDR3 is TGTGCCAGCAGTTCCTTGGACAGGATTAGCAATCAGCCCCAGCATTTT.

This chain joins TRBV18 and TRBJ1-1, with TRBD1 matching 7 bases. CDR3 length: 16 residues. Germline CDR1 reads KGHSH; CDR2 reads LQKENI. J lost 7 bases, V lost 1 base, and 12 bases had no gene match. CDR3 protein: CASSPRRQGVGIEAFF. In nucleotides, the CDR3 is TGTGCCAGCTCACCACGTCGACAGGGAGTGGGTATTGAAGCTTTCTTT.

The gene calls are TRBV6-6 and TRBJ1-2; D is ambiguous. Trimming took 2 bases from V and 4 from J, leaving 8 bases between them. The CDR3 extends over 13 amino acids. Germline CDR1 and CDR2: MNHNY and SVGAGI (reference sequence). The CDR3 nucleotides read TGTGCCAGCAGTTACACAGCGGGCTATGGCTACACCTTC. It yields the protein CASSYTAGYGYTF.